This T cell receptor (beta chain) was profiled in a study of long-term antiretroviral therapy in people with HIV. At survey level, the immunoSEQ assay was run in its v3.0 version. The repertoire was sequenced with immunoSEQ multiplex PCR; TCRdb's copy has only in-frame clones and lacks some. The sample holds 25,000 to 40,000 clones, roughly 98% seen once. The CDR3 length is 16 residues. Germline V lookup: CDR1 MNHEY, CDR2 SMNVEV (reference sequence). The V end lost 6 bases, the J end lost 6 bases, and 18 bases lay between the germline ends. This specimen was unsorted PBMCs, taken 7.6 years after starting antiretroviral therapy. This receptor was identified in a man aged 30-40 years with HIV. The V call is TRBV27, the J call TRBJ1-6; D ambiguous. The CDR3: CASRSTPRIGNSPLHF. The CDR3 DNA reads TGTGCCAGCAGATCTACACCCAGGATTGGTAATTCACCCCTCCACTTT.